These 14 T cell receptor beta chains were all obtained from the same sample, sequenced in a study of shared T cell receptors in the human thymus. The repertoire was sequenced with immunoSEQ multiplex PCR; TCRdb's copy has only in-frame clones and lacks some. The sample holds 500,000 to 850,000 clones; roughly 86% are singletons and the top ten take roughly 0.0087%. These sequences were also reported in another study, on human thymus T cells.

The specimen was thymocytes. These receptors were collected from a boy in the first two years of life with a congenital heart defect.

This clone was found once. The CDR3 nucleotides read TGTGCCAGCAGCCGCCGGGACAGCATCAATCAGCCCCAGCATTTT. Amino acid sequence: CASSRRDSINQPQHF. J is TRBJ1-5 and V is TRBV6-6, with TRBD1 matching over 7 bases. The germline V gene encodes CDR1 MNHNY and CDR2 SVGAGI (reference sequence). The CDR3 runs to 15 residues. J was trimmed by 3 bases and V by 6 bases; bases with no gene match: 8.

The CDR3 DNA reads as TGTGCCAGCTGGCCGGGACTAGCGGGAAGCACCGGGGAGCTGTTTTTT. Translated: CASWPGLAGSTGELFF. The rearrangement joins TRBV18 to TRBJ2-2, with 13 bases aligning to TRBD2. Germline loops: CDR1 KGHSH, CDR2 LQKENI. This CDR3 has 16 residues. The V and J ends lost 7 bases and 4 bases, in that order; junction bases with no gene match: 6.

The chain employs TRBV20-1 and TRBJ1-2; D not resolved. V dropped 8 bases and J dropped 8 bases, with 12 bases sitting between them. Germline V CDR1 and CDR2: DFQATT, SNEGSKA (reference sequence). The CDR3 is 10 residues long. CDR3 loop: CSSLGGGYTF. The CDR3 DNA sequence: TGCAGTTCTCTCGGAGGCGGCTACACCTTC.

The CDR3 loop is CASSLARTNSYEQYF. The CDR3, as DNA: TGTGCCAGCAGCTTGGCCCGGACTAACTCCTACGAGCAGTACTTC. The chain links TRBV5-4 to TRBJ2-7; TRBD2 might be the D (6 bases). Per the germline V gene, CDR1 is SGHNT and CDR2 is YYREEE (reference sequence). The CDR3 covers 15 residues. Trimming removed 0 bases from V and 0 bases from J, with 10 bases in between.

The V call is TRBV4-3, the J call TRBJ1-1; tentatively, D is TRBD1 (6 bases). Trimming took off 6 bases at V and 3 bases at J, with 26 bases between the two ends. Germline loops: CDR1 LGHNA, CDR2 YSLEER. The CDR3 totals 18 residues. The CDR3 bases are TGCGCCAGCAGGCATTTCAGCTCACAGGGAGAGGGAGACACTGAAGCTTTCTTT. Translating it yields CASRHFSSQGEGDTEAFF.

The rearrangement joins TRBV4-1 to TRBJ2-3; a weak D match, TRBD2 (5 bases). Trimming took 3 bases from V and 2 from J, leaving 18 bases between them. Germline V lookup: CDR1 MGHRA, CDR2 YSYEKL. CDR3 length: 17 residues. The CDR3 sequence is CASSHVVERHFTDTQYF. CDR3 coding DNA: TGCGCCAGCAGCCACGTCGTGGAGCGGCATTTCACAGATACGCAGTATTTT.

The chain combines TRBV5-6 with TRBJ1-3; unclear D gene. Germline CDR1 reads SGHDT; CDR2 reads YYEEEE. The germline V and J ends were trimmed by 4 bases and 0 bases, with 17 bases remaining between them. The CDR3 runs to 17 residues. The CDR3 sequence is CASSPQTPAPSGNTIYF. The CDR3, as DNA: TGTGCCAGCAGCCCGCAGACACCGGCCCCCTCTGGAAACACCATATATTTT.

As DNA, the CDR3 is TGTGCCAGCAGCTTATATGGACAGGGGGAGACCCAGTACTTC. Its protein is CASSLYGQGETQYF. The rearrangement uses TRBV5-4 and TRBJ2-5, with 9 positions matching TRBD1. Germline assignment: CDR1 SGHNT and CDR2 YYREEE (reference sequence). Germline trimming cut 2 bases from V and 5 bases from J; bases unmatched to any gene: 4. This CDR3 is built from 14 residues.

This clone was seen more than once but under ten times. The chain carries TRBV2 and TRBJ2-7, with D perhaps matching TRBD1 (5 bases). Germline V gene lookup returns CDR1 SNHLY and CDR2 FYNNEI. The CDR3 covers 10 residues. Trimming left V 7 bases short and J 7 bases short, with 8 bases between. CDR3 residues: CASNPGEQYF. The CDR3 region has the DNA TGTGCCAGCAACCCAGGGGAGCAGTACTTC.

This chain links TRBV28 with TRBJ2-7, with 8 bases that match TRBD2. This CDR3 has 13 residues. CDR1 MDHEN and CDR2 SYDVKM come from the germline V gene. V was clipped by 6 bases and J by 5 bases; unmatched bases: 6. CDR3 in amino acids: CASRGAGAHEQYF. As DNA, the CDR3 is TGTGCCAGCAGGGGAGCGGGGGCCCACGAGCAGTACTTC.

This chain links TRBV6-5 with TRBJ2-2; 8 bases are shared with TRBD2. Germline CDR1 is MNHEY and CDR2 is SVGAGI. This CDR3 has 14 residues. Trimming cost V 5 bases and J 7 bases; bases outside gene matches: 6. The CDR3, as DNA: TGTGCCAGCAGTACCACTAGCGGTGTCGGGGAGCTGTTTTTT. It specifies CASSTTSGVGELFF.

This chain uses TRBV28 with TRBJ2-1; 7 nucleotides agree with TRBD1. V shed 1 base, J shed 4 bases, and the junction held 16 bases outside the gene matches. Germline values: CDR1 MDHEN, CDR2 SYDVKM. The CDR3 is 19 residues long. This CDR3 is CASSLSLRPDRVGYNEQFF. The CDR3, as DNA: TGTGCCAGCAGTTTATCCCTGCGTCCTGACAGGGTGGGTTACAATGAGCAGTTCTTC.

The rearrangement uses TRBV30 and TRBJ1-1; the D gene is possibly TRBD1 (6 bases). Germline assignment: CDR1 GTSNPN and CDR2 SVGIG (reference sequence). The CDR3 is 14 amino acids. V lost 7 bases and J 1 base, leaving 16 bases between the germline ends. The CDR3 sequence: CAFCRGQTNTEAFF. CDR3 bases: TGTGCCTTCTGTAGGGGACAAACGAACACTGAAGCTTTCTTT.

This clone turned up a few times. This rearrangement joins TRBV4-3 to TRBJ1-3; unclear D gene. Between the trimmed V and J ends, which lost 0 bases and 0 bases, there was a span of 9 bases. CDR3 size: 16 residues. Germline CDR1 is LGHNA and CDR2 is YSLEER. This CDR3 reads CASSQEMARSGNTIYF. In DNA form, the CDR3 reads TGCGCCAGCAGCCAAGAGATGGCCCGCTCTGGAAACACCATATATTTT.